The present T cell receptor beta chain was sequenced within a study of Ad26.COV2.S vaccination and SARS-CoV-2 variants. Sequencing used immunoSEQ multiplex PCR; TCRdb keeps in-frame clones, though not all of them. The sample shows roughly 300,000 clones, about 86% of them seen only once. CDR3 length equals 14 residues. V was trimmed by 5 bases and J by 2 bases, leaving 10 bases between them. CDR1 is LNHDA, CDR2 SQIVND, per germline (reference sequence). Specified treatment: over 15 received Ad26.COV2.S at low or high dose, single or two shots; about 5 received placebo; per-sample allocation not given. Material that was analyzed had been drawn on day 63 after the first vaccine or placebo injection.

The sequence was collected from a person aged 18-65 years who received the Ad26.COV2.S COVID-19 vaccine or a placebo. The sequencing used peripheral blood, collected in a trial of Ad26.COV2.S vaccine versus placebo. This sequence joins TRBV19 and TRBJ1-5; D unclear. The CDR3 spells CASSSGMGNQPQHF. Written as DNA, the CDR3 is TGTGCCAGTAGTTCCGGGATGGGCAATCAGCCCCAGCATTTT.